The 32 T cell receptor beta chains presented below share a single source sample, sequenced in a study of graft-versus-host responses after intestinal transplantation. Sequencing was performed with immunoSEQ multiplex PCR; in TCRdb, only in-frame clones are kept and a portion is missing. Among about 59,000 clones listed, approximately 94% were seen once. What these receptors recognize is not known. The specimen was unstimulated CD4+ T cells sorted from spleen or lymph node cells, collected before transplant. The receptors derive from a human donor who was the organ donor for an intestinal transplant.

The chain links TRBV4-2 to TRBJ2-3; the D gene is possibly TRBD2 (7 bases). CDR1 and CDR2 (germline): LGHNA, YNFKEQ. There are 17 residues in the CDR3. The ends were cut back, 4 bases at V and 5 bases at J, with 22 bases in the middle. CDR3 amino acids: CASSPSDRGGAVDTQYF. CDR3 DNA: TGTGCCAGCAGCCCGAGCGACCGTGGGGGGGCTGTAGATACGCAGTATTTT.

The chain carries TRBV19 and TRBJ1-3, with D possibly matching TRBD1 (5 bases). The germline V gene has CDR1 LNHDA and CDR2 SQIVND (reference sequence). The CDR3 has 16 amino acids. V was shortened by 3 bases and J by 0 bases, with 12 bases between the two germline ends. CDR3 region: CASSILGPRSGNTIYF. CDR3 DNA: TGTGCCAGTAGTATCCTGGGGCCTCGCTCTGGAAACACCATATATTTT.

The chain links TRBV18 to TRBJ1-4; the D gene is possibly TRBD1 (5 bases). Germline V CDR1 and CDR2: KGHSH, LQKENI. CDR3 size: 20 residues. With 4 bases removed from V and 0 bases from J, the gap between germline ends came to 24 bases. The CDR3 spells CASSQKQALSATTTNEKLFF. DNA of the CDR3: TGTGCCAGCTCACAAAAACAGGCCCTATCAGCTACAACAACTAATGAAAAACTGTTTTTT.

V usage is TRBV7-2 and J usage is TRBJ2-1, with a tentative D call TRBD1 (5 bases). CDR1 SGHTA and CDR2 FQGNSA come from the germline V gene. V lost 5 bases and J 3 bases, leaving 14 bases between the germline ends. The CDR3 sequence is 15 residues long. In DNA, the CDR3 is TGTGCCAGCAGCCCCCGGACACCTCTCTACAATGAGCAGTTCTTC. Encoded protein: CASSPRTPLYNEQFF.

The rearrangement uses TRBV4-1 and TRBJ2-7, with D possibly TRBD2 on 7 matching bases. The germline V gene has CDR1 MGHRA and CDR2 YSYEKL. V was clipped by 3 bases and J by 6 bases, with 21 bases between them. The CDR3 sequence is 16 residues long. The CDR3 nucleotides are TGCGCCAGCAGCCAGATGGGGGGGCGGAGTAGGTCCGAGCAGTACTTC. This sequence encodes CASSQMGGRSRSEQYF.

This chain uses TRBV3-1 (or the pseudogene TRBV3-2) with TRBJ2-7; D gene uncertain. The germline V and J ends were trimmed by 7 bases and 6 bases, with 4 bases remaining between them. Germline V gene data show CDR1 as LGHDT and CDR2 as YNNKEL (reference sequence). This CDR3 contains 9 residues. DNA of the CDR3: TGTGCCAGCACATCCGAGCAGTACTTC. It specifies CASTSEQYF.

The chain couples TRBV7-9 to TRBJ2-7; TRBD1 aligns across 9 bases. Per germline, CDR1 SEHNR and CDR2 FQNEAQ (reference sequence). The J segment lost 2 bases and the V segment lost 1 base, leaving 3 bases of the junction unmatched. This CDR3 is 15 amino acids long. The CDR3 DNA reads TGTGCCAGCAGCTTAGTGGGACAGGGAACCTACGAGCAGTACTTC. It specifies CASSLVGQGTYEQYF.

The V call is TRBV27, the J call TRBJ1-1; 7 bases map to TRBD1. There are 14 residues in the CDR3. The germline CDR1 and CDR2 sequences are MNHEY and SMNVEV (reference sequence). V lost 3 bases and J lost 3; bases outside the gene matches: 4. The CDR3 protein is CASSFRDSYTEAFF. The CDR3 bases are TGTGCCAGCAGTTTTCGGGACAGCTACACTGAAGCTTTCTTT.

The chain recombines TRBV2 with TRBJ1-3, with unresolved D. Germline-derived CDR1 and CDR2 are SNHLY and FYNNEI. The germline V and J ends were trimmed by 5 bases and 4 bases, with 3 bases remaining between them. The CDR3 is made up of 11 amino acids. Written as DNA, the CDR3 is TGTGCCAGCAGTTTCGGAAACACCATATATTTT. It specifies CASSFGNTIYF.

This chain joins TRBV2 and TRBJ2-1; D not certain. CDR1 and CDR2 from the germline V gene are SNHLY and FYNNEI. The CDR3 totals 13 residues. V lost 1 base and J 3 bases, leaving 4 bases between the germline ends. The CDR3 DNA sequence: TGTGCCAGCAGTGAAGGGATCTACAATGAGCAGTTCTTC. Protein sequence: CASSEGIYNEQFF. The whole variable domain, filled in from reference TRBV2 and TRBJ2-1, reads EPEVTQTPSHQVTQMGQEVILRCVPISNHLYFYWYRQILGQKVEFLVSFYNNEISEKSEIFDDQFSVERPDGSNFTLKIRSTKLEDSAMYFCASSEGIYNEQFFGPGTRLTVL.

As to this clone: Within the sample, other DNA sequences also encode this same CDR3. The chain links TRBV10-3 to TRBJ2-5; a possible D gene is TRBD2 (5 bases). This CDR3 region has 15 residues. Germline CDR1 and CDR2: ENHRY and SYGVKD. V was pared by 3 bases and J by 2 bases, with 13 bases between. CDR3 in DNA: TGTGCCATCAGTGAAGCGGACCCCTTACAAGAGACCCAGTACTTC. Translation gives CAISEADPLQETQYF.

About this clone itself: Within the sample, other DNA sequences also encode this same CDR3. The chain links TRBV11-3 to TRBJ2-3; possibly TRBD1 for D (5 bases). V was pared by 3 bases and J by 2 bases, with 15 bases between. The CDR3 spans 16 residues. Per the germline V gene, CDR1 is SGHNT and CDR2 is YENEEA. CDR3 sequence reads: CASSLVLRVPTDTQYF. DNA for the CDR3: TGTGCCAGCAGCTTGGTCCTCAGGGTGCCCACAGATACGCAGTATTTT.

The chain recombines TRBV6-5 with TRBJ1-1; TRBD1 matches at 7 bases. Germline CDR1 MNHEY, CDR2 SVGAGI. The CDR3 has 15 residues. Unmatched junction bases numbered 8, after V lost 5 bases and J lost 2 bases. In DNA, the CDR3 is TGTGCCAGCAGTACTCTTACAGGGGTTAACACTGAAGCTTTCTTT. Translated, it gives CASSTLTGVNTEAFF.

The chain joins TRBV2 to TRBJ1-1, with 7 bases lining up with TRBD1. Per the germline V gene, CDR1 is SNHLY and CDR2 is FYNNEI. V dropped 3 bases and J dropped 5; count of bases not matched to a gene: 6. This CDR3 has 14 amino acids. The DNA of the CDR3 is TGTGCCAGCAGTGAGGATAGGGGGCGTACTGAAGCTTTCTTT. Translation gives CASSEDRGRTEAFF.

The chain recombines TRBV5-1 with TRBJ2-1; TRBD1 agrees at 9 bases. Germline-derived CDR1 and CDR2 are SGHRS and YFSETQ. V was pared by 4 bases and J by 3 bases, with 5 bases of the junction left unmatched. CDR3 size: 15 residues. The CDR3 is CASSPGQGGYNEQFF. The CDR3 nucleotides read TGCGCCAGCAGCCCGGGACAGGGAGGCTACAATGAGCAGTTCTTC. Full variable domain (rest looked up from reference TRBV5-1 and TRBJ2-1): KAGVTQTPRYLIKTRGQQVTLSCSPISGHRSVSWYQQTPGQGLQFLFEYFSETQRNKGNFPGRFSGRQFSNSRSEMNVSTLELGDSALYLCASSPGQGGYNEQFFGPGTRLTVL.

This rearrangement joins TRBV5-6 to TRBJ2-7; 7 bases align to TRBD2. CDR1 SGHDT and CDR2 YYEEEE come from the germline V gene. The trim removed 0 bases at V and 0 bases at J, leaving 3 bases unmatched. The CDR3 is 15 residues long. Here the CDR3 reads CASSLVPGGSYEQYF. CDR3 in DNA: TGTGCCAGCAGCTTGGTTCCGGGGGGCTCCTACGAGCAGTACTTC. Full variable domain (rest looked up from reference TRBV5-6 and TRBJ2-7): DAGVTQSPTHLIKTRGQQVTLRCSPKSGHDTVSWYQQALGQGPQFIFQYYEEEERQRGNFPDRFSGHQFPNYSSELNVNALLLGDSALYLCASSLVPGGSYEQYFGPGTRLTVT.

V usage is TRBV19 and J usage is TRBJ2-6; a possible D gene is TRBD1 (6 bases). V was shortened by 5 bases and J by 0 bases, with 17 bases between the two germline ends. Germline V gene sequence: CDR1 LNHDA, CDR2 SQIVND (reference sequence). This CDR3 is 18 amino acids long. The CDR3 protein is CASSARQATLSGANVLTF. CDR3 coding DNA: TGTGCCAGTAGTGCCAGACAGGCCACCCTCTCTGGGGCCAACGTCCTGACTTTC.

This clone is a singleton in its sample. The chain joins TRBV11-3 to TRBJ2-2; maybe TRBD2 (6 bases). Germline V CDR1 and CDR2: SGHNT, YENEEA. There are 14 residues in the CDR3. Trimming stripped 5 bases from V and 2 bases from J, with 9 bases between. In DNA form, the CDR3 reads TGTGCCAGCAGCCTGGGACTTAACACCGGGGAGCTGTTTTTT. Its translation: CASSLGLNTGELFF.

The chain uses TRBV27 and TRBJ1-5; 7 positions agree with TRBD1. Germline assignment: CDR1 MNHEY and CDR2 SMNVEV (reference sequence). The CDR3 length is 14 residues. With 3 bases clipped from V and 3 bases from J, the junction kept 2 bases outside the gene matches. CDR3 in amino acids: CASSLGTVNQPQHF. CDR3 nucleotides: TGTGCCAGCAGTTTGGGGACAGTCAATCAGCCCCAGCATTTT.

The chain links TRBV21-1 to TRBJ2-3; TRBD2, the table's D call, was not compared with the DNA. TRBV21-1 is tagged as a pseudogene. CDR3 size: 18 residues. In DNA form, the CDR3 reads TGTGCCAGCAGCAGACCGGGACTAGCGGGGGCCCGCACAGATACGCAGTATTTT. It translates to CASSRPGLAGARTDTQYF.

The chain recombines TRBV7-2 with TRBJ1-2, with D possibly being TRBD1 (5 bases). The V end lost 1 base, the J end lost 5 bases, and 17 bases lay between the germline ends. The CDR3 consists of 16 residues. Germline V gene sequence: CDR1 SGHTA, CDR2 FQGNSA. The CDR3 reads CASSLDFDRSRYGYTF. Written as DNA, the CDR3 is TGTGCCAGCAGCTTAGATTTTGACAGAAGTAGGTATGGCTACACCTTC.

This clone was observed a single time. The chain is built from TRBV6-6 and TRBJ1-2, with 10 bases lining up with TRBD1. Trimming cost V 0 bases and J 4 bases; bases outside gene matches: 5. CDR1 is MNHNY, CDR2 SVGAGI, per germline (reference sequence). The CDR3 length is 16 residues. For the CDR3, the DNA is TGTGCCAGCAGTTACTCGAACTGGGACAGGGGCTATGGCTACACCTTC. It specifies CASSYSNWDRGYGYTF.

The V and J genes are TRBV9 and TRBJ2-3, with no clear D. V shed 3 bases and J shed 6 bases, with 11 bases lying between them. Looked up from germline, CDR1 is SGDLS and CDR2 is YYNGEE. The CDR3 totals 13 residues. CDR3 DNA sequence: TGTGCCAGCAGCGCGTTCAACCAGGATACGCAGTATTTT. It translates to CASSAFNQDTQYF.

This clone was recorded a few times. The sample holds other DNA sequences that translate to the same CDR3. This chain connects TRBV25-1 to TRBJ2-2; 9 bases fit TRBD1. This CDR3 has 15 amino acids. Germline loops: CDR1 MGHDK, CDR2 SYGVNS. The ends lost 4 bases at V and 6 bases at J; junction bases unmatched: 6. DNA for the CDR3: TGTGCCAGCAGTGTTGACAGGGGGGGTGCCGGGGAGCTGTTTTTT. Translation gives CASSVDRGGAGELFF.

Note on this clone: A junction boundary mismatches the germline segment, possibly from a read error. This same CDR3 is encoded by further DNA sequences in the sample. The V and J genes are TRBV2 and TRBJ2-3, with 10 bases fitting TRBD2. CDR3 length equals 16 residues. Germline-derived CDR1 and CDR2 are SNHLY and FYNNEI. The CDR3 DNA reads TGCGCCAGCAGTGAATTCCTAGCGGGGGTCGCAGATACGCAGTATTTT. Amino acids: CASSEFLAGVADTQYF. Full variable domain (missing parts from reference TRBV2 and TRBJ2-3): EPEVTQTPSHQVTQMGQEVILRCVPISNHLYFYWYRQILGQKVEFLVSFYNNEISEKSEIFDDQFSVERPDGSNFTLKIRSTKLEDSAMYFCASSEFLAGVADTQYFGPGTRLTVL.

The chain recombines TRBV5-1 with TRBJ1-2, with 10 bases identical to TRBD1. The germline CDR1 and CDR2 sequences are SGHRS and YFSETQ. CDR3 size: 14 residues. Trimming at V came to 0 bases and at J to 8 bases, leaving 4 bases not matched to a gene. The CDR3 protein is CASSLGRTGGGYTF. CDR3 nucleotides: TGCGCCAGCAGCTTGGGTAGGACAGGGGGAGGCTACACCTTC.

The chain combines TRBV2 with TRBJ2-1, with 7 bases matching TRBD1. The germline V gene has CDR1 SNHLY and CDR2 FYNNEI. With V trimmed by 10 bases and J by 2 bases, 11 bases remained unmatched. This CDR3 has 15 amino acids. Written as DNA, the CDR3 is TGTGCCACCCACCTCCGGGACAGAGCCTACAATGAGCAGTTCTTC. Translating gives CATHLRDRAYNEQFF.

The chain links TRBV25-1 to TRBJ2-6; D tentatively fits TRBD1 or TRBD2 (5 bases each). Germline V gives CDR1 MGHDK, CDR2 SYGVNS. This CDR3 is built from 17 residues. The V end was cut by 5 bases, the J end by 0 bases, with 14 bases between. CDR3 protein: CASSRAGTHSGANVLTF. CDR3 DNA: TGTGCCAGCAGTAGGGCAGGGACCCACTCTGGGGCCAACGTCCTGACTTTC. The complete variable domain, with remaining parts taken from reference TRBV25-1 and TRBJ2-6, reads EADIYQTPRYLVIGTGKKITLECSQTMGHDKMYWYQQDPGMELHLIHYSYGVNSTEKGDLSSESTVSRIRTEHFPLTLESARPSHTSQYLCASSRAGTHSGANVLTFGAGSRLTVL.

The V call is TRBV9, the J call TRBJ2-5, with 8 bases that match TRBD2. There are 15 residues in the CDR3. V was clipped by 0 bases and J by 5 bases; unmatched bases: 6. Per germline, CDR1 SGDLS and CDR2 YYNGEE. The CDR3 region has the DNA TGTGCCAGCAGCGTAGGGGGACTAGGTGGTGAGACCCAGTACTTC. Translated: CASSVGGLGGETQYF.

The CDR3 DNA is TGTGCCAGCAGCTTGGCCGGGGACAGGGGAAGGGATGGCTACACCTTC. It encodes CASSLAGDRGRDGYTF. The chain has TRBV5-4 and TRBJ1-2, with TRBD1 matching 10 bases. The CDR3 totals 16 residues. Germline V lookup: CDR1 SGHNT, CDR2 YYREEE (reference sequence). The J segment lost 6 bases and the V segment lost 0 bases, leaving 8 bases of the junction unmatched.

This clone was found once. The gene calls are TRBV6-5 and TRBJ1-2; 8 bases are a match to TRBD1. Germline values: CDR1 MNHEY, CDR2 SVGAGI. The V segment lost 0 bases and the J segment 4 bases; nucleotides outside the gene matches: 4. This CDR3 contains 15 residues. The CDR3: CASSYSRQGTYGYTF. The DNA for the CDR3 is TGTGCCAGCAGTTACTCCCGACAGGGGACCTATGGCTACACCTTC.

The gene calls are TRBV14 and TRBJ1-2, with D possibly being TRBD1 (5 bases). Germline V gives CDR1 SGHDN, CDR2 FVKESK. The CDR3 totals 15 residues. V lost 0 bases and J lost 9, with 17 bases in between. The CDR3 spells CASSQDLRGEDSYTF. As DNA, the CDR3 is TGTGCCAGCAGCCAAGATCTTCGGGGGGAGGATAGCTACACCTTC.